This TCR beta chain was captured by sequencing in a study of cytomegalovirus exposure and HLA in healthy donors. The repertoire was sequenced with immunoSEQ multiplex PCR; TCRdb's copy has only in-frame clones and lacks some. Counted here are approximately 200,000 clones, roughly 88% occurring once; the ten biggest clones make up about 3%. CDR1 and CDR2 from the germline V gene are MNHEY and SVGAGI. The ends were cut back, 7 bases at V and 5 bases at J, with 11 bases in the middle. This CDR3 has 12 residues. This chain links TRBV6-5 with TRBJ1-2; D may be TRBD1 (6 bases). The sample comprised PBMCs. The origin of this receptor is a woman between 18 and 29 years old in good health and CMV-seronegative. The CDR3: CASKTGVYGYTF. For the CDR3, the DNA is TGTGCCAGCAAGACAGGAGTATATGGCTACACCTTC.